A selection of T cell receptor beta chains follows, all from one sample in a study of T-cell reconstitution after alpha-beta-depleted transplantation in children. TCRdb reprocessed the PCR reads via MiXCR and lists one record per CDR3 protein. The sample records 550,000 to 600,000 distinct CDR3 sequences, approximately 22% being singletons. The source was PBMCs, mostly from graft donor cells, collected 360 days after TCRalphabeta/CD19-depleted stem cell transplant. All receptors come from a boy less than two years old who had a stem cell transplant for acute myeloid leukemia, so the T cells may come from the graft donor. The CDR3 runs from the conserved cysteine through the conserved F or W. D genes are given only for firm matches. The size field is filled for only some rows; it gives once, few, many or a size class.

D: NA; J: TRBJ2-1; V: TRBV20-1; size: NA; DNA: TGCAGTGCTAGGTCGCGAAACAATGAGCAGTTCTTC; CDR3: CSARSRNNEQFF
D: NA; J: TRBJ2-5; V: TRBV12-3/TRBV12-4; size: NA; DNA: TGTGCCAGCAGGCACACAGGGAAGGAGACCCAGTACTTC; CDR3: CASRHTGKETQYF
D: NA; J: TRBJ2-3; V: TRBV7-2; size: NA; DNA: TGTGCCAGCAGCTTAATGGGGGGCGCGGGACAAGATACGCAGTATTTT; CDR3: CASSLMGGAGQDTQYF
D: NA; J: TRBJ2-5; V: TRBV5-6; size: once; DNA: TGTGCCAGCGGACAACAGGCTCGGACCCAGTACTTC; CDR3: CASGQQARTQYF
D: NA; J: TRBJ1-1; V: TRBV29-1; size: many; DNA: TGCAGCACGATTGGATATCAGAACACTGAAGCTTTCTTT; CDR3: CSTIGYQNTEAFF
D: TRBD2; J: TRBJ2-3; V: TRBV5-1; size: NA; DNA: TGCGCCAGCACAACTAGCGGAACCACAGATACGCAGTATTTT; CDR3: CASTTSGTTDTQYF
D: TRBD1; J: TRBJ2-7; V: TRBV6-5; size: NA; DNA: TGTGCCAGCAGTTATTCCCCGGGACAGGGAGCGGACGAGCAGTACTTC; CDR3: CASSYSPGQGADEQYF
D: NA; J: TRBJ2-5; V: TRBV28; size: many; DNA: TGTGCCAGCAGCCGTGAACAGGGAAGGGAGACCCAGTACTTC; CDR3: CASSREQGRETQYF
D: TRBD1; J: TRBJ2-3; V: TRBV6-5; size: few; DNA: TGTGCCAGCAGTAGCAACAGGGGGCTGAAAGATACGCAGTATTTT; CDR3: CASSSNRGLKDTQYF
D: NA; J: TRBJ1-5; V: TRBV6-2/TRBV6-3; size: NA; DNA: TGTGCCAGCAGTTACGAGGGCTTGAGCAATCAGCCCCAGCATTTT; CDR3: CASSYEGLSNQPQHF
D: TRBD2; J: TRBJ2-1; V: TRBV12-3/TRBV12-4; size: many; DNA: TGTGCCAGCAAACCACTCGCGGGGGGTACTAATGAGCAGTTCTTC; CDR3: CASKPLAGGTNEQFF
D: NA; J: TRBJ2-5; V: TRBV5-5; size: many; DNA: TGTGCCAGCAGCTTGGGGGTTTACCAAGAGACCCAGTACTTC; CDR3: CASSLGVYQETQYF
D: NA; J: TRBJ2-1; V: TRBV12-3/TRBV12-4; size: NA; DNA: TGTGCCAGCAGTTTTGTGGGGCCTGCCTACAATGAGCAGTTCTTC; CDR3: CASSFVGPAYNEQFF
D: NA; J: TRBJ1-2; V: TRBV5-1; size: NA; DNA: TGCGCCAGCAGCTCGGACAGCTTATATGGCTACACCTTC; CDR3: CASSSDSLYGYTF
D: NA; J: TRBJ2-6; V: TRBV7-8; size: NA; DNA: TGTGCCAGCAGCTTAGTATCTATAGCTGGGGCCAACGTCCTGACTTTC; CDR3: CASSLVSIAGANVLTF
D: NA; J: TRBJ2-1; V: TRBV27; size: few; DNA: TGTGCCAGCAGTTCATCCCGGGACACATCCTACAATGAGCAGTTCTTC; CDR3: CASSSSRDTSYNEQFF
D: TRBD2; J: TRBJ2-1; V: TRBV20-1; size: NA; DNA: TGCAGTGCCATCAAACTAGCGGGGTCCTACAATGAGCAGTTCTTC; CDR3: CSAIKLAGSYNEQFF
D: NA; J: TRBJ2-5; V: TRBV20-1; size: NA; DNA: TGCAGTGCTAGTCCCCTAGTGGGAAGGACCCAGTACTTC; CDR3: CSASPLVGRTQYF
D: NA; J: TRBJ2-2; V: TRBV7-2; size: few; DNA: TGTGCCAGCAGCTCCCAGTATTCCGGGGAGCTGTTTTTT; CDR3: CASSSQYSGELFF
D: TRBD2; J: TRBJ2-2; V: TRBV28; size: many; DNA: TGTGCCAGCAGTTTCCCCCCATGGACTAGCGGGGGGAAGAACACCGGGGAGCTGTTTTTT; CDR3: CASSFPPWTSGGKNTGELFF
D: TRBD1; J: TRBJ2-3; V: TRBV4-3; size: many; DNA: TGCGCCAGCAGCCAAGTAGGGACAGGAGGTTCAGATACGCAGTATTTT; CDR3: CASSQVGTGGSDTQYF
D: TRBD1; J: TRBJ1-3; V: TRBV20-1; size: few; DNA: TGCAGTGCTAGAGACGGGACAGGGGTGAACACCATATATTTT; CDR3: CSARDGTGVNTIYF
D: NA; J: TRBJ2-3; V: TRBV20-1; size: few; DNA: TGCAGTGCTAGCGGGACCCACACAGATACGCAGTATTTT; CDR3: CSASGTHTDTQYF
D: TRBD2; J: TRBJ2-3; V: TRBV27; size: many; DNA: TGTGCCAGCAGCCCTCTAGCGGTTCTCACCGATACGCAGTATTTT; CDR3: CASSPLAVLTDTQYF
D: NA; J: TRBJ1-2; V: TRBV20-1; size: NA; DNA: TGCAGTGCTAGCCAGGGCTTCTATGGCTACACCTTC; CDR3: CSASQGFYGYTF
D: TRBD2; J: TRBJ2-1; V: TRBV13; size: NA; DNA: TGTGCCAGCCATATGTCCGGGACTAGCGGATACAATGAGCAGTTCTTC; CDR3: CASHMSGTSGYNEQFF
D: NA; J: TRBJ1-3; V: TRBV15; size: few; DNA: TGTGCCACCAGCAGAGATAAGGGGACTACAGGAAACACCATATATTTT; CDR3: CATSRDKGTTGNTIYF
D: TRBD2; J: TRBJ2-1; V: TRBV28; size: few; DNA: TGTGCCAGCAGTCGACTAGCGGGGGGTCTATACAATGAGCAGTTCTTC; CDR3: CASSRLAGGLYNEQFF
D: TRBD2; J: TRBJ2-3; V: TRBV5-5; size: NA; DNA: TGTGCCAGCAGCGCCCTAGCGGGCACAGATACGCAGTATTTT; CDR3: CASSALAGTDTQYF
D: TRBD1; J: TRBJ1-5; V: TRBV5-5; size: many; DNA: TGTGCCAGCAGCCCCGGACAGGGTGACTGGCCCCAGCATTTT; CDR3: CASSPGQGDWPQHF
D: NA; J: TRBJ2-3; V: TRBV7-9; size: NA; DNA: TGTGCCAGCAGGCCTCAGGGAAATACGCAGTATTTT; CDR3: CASRPQGNTQYF
D: NA; J: TRBJ1-1; V: TRBV11-2; size: NA; DNA: TGTGCCAGCAGCTTAGACGTCTATTCCCCCGCTTTCTTT; CDR3: CASSLDVYSPAFF
D: NA; J: TRBJ1-5; V: TRBV7-9; size: many; DNA: TGTGCCAGCAGCTTACCAGGCATGGTTCAGCCCCAGCATTTT; CDR3: CASSLPGMVQPQHF
D: NA; J: TRBJ1-2; V: TRBV4-1; size: few; DNA: TGCGCCAGCAGCCAAGGGGGTAGAGACTATGGCTACACCTTC; CDR3: CASSQGGRDYGYTF
D: NA; J: TRBJ1-1; V: TRBV12-3/TRBV12-4; size: many; DNA: TGTGCCAGTAAGGGTTCGAGACGGCAGAACACTGAAGCTTTCTTT; CDR3: CASKGSRRQNTEAFF
D: NA; J: TRBJ1-5; V: TRBV20-1; size: NA; DNA: TGCAGTGCTAGACAGGACAGAAATCAGCCCCAGCATTTT; CDR3: CSARQDRNQPQHF
D: TRBD1; J: TRBJ2-1; V: TRBV9; size: NA; DNA: TGTGCCAGCAGCGTTGGGACAGGGCATAATGAGCAGTTCTTC; CDR3: CASSVGTGHNEQFF
D: NA; J: TRBJ1-4; V: TRBV12-3/TRBV12-4; size: NA; DNA: TGTGCCAGCAGCAACCCGGGGTCTGATGAAAAACTGTTTTTT; CDR3: CASSNPGSDEKLFF
D: NA; J: TRBJ2-5; V: TRBV4-2; size: NA; DNA: TGTGCCAGCAGCCAGGGCTCGGGGTCTCAAGAGACCCAGTACTTC; CDR3: CASSQGSGSQETQYF
D: NA; J: TRBJ1-3; V: TRBV12-3/TRBV12-4; size: NA; DNA: TGTGCCAGCAGCTACGACAGATCTGGAAACACCATATATTTT; CDR3: CASSYDRSGNTIYF
D: NA; J: TRBJ1-2; V: TRBV10-2; size: few; DNA: TGCGCCAGCAACGGGATGGGGGATAACTATGGCTACACCTTC; CDR3: CASNGMGDNYGYTF
D: NA; J: TRBJ1-2; V: TRBV5-6; size: many; DNA: TGTGCCAGCAGCTTGGGGGATAGTCCCTTTTGGAACTATGGCTACACCTTC; CDR3: CASSLGDSPFWNYGYTF
D: TRBD2; J: TRBJ2-7; V: TRBV29-1; size: many; DNA: TGCAGCGTCGAATCCCTGACTAGCGGGGGTTCTTACGAGCAGTACTTC; CDR3: CSVESLTSGGSYEQYF
D: NA; J: TRBJ2-1; V: TRBV6-2/TRBV6-3; size: NA; DNA: TGTGCCAGCAGTCCACCGGTCTACAATGAGCAGTTCTTC; CDR3: CASSPPVYNEQFF
D: NA; J: TRBJ2-1; V: TRBV20-1; size: many; DNA: TGCAGTGGGGTCAGGGTAGACGAGCAGTTCTTC; CDR3: CSGVRVDEQFF
D: NA; J: TRBJ2-5; V: TRBV20-1; size: NA; DNA: TGCTGTGCTAAGGTTTCGGACTACCGAGACCAAGAGACCCAGTACTTC; CDR3: CCAKVSDYRDQETQYF
D: NA; J: TRBJ2-2; V: TRBV29-1; size: NA; DNA: TGCAGCGTGTACACGGGCCAGCTGTTTTTT; CDR3: CSVYTGQLFF
D: NA; J: TRBJ2-7; V: TRBV20-1; size: NA; DNA: TGCAGTGCCCGAGTACCGGGCCCCGGATACGAGCAGTACTTC; CDR3: CSARVPGPGYEQYF
D: NA; J: TRBJ1-1; V: TRBV29-1; size: many; DNA: TGCAGCGTTCTATCAGGCCCCATGAACACTGAAGCTTTCTTT; CDR3: CSVLSGPMNTEAFF
D: NA; J: TRBJ2-3; V: TRBV12-3/TRBV12-4; size: NA; DNA: TGTGCCAGCCGAAGATGGGAGGCGGCCACAGATACGCAGTATTTT; CDR3: CASRRWEAATDTQYF
D: NA; J: TRBJ1-2; V: TRBV11-2; size: NA; DNA: TGTGCCAGCAGCTCGTTCAGGGGAAGGTGGTATGGCTACACCTTC; CDR3: CASSSFRGRWYGYTF